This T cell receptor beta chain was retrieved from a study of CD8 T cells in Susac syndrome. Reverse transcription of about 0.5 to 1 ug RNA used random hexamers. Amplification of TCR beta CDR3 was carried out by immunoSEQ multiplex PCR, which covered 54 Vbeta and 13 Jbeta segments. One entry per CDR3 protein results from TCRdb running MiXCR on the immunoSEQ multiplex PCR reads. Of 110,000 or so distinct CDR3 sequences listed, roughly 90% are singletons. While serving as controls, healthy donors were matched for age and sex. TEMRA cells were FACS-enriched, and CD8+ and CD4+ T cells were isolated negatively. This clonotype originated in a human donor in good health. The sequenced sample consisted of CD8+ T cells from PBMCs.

CDR3: CASSLEGRNTEAFF. The CDR3, as DNA: TGTGCCAGCAGCTTAGAGGGGAGGAACACTGAAGCTTTCTTT. This chain uses TRBV7-9 with TRBJ1-1; D is possibly TRBD1 (5 bases). Trimming stripped 1 base from V and 1 base from J, with 7 bases between. The CDR3 is made up of 14 amino acids. Germline assignment: CDR1 SEHNR and CDR2 FQNEAQ (reference sequence).